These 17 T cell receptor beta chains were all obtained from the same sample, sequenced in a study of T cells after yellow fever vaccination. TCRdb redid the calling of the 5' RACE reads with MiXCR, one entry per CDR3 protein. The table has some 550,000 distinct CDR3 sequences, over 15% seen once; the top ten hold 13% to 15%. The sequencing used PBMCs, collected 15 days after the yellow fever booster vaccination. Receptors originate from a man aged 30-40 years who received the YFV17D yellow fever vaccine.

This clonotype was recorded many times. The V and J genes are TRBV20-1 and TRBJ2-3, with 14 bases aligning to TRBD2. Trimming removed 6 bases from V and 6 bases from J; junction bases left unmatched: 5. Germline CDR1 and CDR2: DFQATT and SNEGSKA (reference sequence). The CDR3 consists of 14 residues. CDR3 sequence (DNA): TGCAGTGCGAGACTAGCGGGAGGGACTGATACGCAGTATTTT. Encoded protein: CSARLAGGTDTQYF.

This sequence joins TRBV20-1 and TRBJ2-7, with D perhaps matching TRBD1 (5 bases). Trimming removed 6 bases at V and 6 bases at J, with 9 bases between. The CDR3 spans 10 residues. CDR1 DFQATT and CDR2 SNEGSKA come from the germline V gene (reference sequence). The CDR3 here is CSAQVREQYF. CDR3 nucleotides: TGCAGTGCACAGGTGCGCGAGCAGTACTTC.

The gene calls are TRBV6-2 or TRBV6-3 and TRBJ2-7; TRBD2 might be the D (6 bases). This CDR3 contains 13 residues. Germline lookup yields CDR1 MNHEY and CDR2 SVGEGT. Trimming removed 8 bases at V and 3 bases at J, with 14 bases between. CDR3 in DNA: TGTGCCAGCCTGGGACTTCTTATCTACGAGCAGTACTTC. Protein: CASLGLLIYEQYF.

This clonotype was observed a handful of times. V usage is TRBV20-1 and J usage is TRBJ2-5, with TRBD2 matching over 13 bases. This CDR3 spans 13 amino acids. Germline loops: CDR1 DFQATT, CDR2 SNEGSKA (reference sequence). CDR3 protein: CSGLAGEGETQYF. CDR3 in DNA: TGCAGCGGACTAGCGGGAGAGGGAGAGACCCAGTACTTC.

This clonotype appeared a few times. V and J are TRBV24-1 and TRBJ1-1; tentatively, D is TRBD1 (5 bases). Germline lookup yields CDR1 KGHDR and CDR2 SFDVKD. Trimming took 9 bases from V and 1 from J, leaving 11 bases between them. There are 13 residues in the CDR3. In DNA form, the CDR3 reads TGTGCCACCTGGGACGGGGCGAACACTGAAGCTTTCTTT. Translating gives CATWDGANTEAFF.

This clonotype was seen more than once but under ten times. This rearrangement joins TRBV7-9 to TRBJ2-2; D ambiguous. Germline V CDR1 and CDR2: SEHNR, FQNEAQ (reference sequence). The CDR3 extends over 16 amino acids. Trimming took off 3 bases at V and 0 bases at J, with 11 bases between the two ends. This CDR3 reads CASSFPQTTNTGELFF. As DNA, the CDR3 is TGTGCCAGCAGCTTCCCACAAACTACGAACACCGGGGAGCTGTTTTTT.

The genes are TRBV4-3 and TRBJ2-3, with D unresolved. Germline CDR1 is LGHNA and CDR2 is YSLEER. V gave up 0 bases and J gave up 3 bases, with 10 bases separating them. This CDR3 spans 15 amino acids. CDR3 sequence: CASSQDLRKTDTQYF. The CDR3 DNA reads TGCGCCAGCAGCCAAGATTTGCGGAAAACAGATACGCAGTATTTT.

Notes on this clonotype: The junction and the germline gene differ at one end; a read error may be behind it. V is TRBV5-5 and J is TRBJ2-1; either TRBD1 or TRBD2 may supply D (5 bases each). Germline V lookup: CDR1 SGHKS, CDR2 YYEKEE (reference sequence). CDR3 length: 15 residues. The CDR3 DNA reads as TGTGCCAGCAGTTTGGCCGGGACCATCTACAATGAGCAGTTCTTC. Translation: CASSLAGTIYNEQFF.

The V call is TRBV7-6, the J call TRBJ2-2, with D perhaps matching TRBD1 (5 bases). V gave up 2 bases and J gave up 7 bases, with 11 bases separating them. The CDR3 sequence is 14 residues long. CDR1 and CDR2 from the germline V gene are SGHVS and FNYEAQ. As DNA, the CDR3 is TGTGCCAGCAGCTTAAGGACAACTAACGGGGAGCTGTTTTTT. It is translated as CASSLRTTNGELFF.

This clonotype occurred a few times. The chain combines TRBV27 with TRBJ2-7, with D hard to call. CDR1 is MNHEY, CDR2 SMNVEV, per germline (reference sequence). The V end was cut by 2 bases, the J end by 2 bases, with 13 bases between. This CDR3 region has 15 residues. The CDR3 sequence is CASSLKGYRAYEQYF. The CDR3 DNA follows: TGTGCCAGCAGTTTAAAAGGGTATCGAGCCTACGAGCAGTACTTC.

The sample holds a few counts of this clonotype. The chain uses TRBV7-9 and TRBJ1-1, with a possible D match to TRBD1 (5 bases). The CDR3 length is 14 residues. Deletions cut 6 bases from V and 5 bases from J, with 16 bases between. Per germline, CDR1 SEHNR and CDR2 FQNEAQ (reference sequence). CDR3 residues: CASSSQRGRTEAFF. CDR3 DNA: TGTGCCAGCAGTTCACAGCGGGGACGGACTGAAGCTTTCTTT.

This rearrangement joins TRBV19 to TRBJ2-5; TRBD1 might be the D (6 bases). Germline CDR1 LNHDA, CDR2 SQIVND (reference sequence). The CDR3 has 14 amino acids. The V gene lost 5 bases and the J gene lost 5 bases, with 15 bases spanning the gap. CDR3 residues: CASSSEGHFETQYF. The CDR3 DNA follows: TGTGCCAGTAGTTCTGAGGGACACTTCGAGACCCAGTACTTC.

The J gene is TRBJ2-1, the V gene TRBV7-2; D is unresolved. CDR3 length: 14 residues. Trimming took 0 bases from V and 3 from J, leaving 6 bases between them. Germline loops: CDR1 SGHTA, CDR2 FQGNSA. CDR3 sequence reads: CASSLAAVYNEQFF. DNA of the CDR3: TGTGCCAGCAGCTTAGCGGCAGTCTACAATGAGCAGTTCTTC.

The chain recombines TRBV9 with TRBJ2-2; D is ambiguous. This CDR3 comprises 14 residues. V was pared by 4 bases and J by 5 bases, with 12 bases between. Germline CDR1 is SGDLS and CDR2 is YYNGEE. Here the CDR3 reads CASSPPPGTGELFF. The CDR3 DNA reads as TGTGCCAGCAGCCCCCCCCCGGGTACCGGGGAGCTGTTTTTT.

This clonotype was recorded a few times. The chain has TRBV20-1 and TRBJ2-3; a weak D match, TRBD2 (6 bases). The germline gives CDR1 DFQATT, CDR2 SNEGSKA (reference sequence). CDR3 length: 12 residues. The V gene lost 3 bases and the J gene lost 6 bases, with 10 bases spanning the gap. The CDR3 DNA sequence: TGCAGTGCTAGGTGGGGGGTGGATACGCAGTATTTT. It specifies CSARWGVDTQYF.

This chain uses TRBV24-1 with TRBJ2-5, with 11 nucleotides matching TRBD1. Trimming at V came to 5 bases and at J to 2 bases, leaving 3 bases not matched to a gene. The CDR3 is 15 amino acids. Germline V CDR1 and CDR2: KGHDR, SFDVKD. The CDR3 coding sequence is TGTGCCACCAGTGCCGGGGACAGGGGGCAAGAGACCCAGTACTTC. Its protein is CATSAGDRGQETQYF.

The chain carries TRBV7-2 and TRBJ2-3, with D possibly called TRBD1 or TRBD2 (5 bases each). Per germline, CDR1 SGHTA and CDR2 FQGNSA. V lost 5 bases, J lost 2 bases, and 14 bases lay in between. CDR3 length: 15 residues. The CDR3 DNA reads TGTGCCAGCAGCCCGAGGGGTGGGTCCACAGATACGCAGTATTTT. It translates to CASSPRGGSTDTQYF.